This T cell receptor (beta chain) was identified in a study of blood T cell repertoires in COVID-19. Overall study: The United States, Italy and Spain were the sources of the acute and convalescent COVID-19 samples.

Seattle's enrolled individuals joined amid active infection and were then monitored longitudinally. CDR3 length: 16 residues. The ends lost 0 bases at V and 7 bases at J; junction bases unmatched: 6. Germline V CDR1 and CDR2: SGHRS, YFSETQ. Under the authors' procedure: How many nucleated cells were present was estimated from reference gene primer amplification. Measured with immunoSEQ multiplex PCR; TCRdb has only the in-frame clones, and not every one. For V, J and clone size, that table is used; D and trimming come from the DNA. The data show about 210,000 clones, with 84% seen just once and 7.8% held by the top ten.

Sequencing was carried out using peripheral blood. The source is a woman aged 80 or over with COVID-19, enrolled during active disease. J is TRBJ2-1 and V is TRBV5-1; 11 bases align to TRBD2. The DNA of the CDR3 is TGCGCCAGCAGCTTGGCGAGACTAGCGGGGTGGAATGAGCAGTTCTTC. As protein: CASSLARLAGWNEQFF.